The clone carrying this T cell receptor beta chain was seen once. How the authors handled the data: Counts of nucleated cells, estimated from reference gene primer amplification, were obtained. Generated by immunoSEQ multiplex PCR, the TCRdb table keeps only in-frame clones and is missing some. That table gives V, J and clone size, and the DNA gave D and trimming. The sample lists roughly 65,000 clones, about 81% seen once, with 15% to 19% in the top ten. The entry originates in a study of blood T cell repertoires in COVID-19. Study-level background: Samples representing acute and convalescent COVID-19 were sourced from the United States, Italy and Spain. T cells, B-cell-depleted T cells, or PBMCs supplied cDNA or gDNA.

The ends were cut back, 2 bases at V and 2 bases at J, with 20 bases in the middle. The CDR3 runs to 18 residues. The receptor's source is a man aged 80 or over with acute or convalescent COVID-19. The rearrangement joins TRBV5-3 to TRBJ1-5; D gene uncertain. TRBV5-3 falls under the ORF class, with uncertain function. Sequencing input: peripheral blood. The CDR3 spells CARSFHPGLPDGNQPQHF. The CDR3 DNA reads TGTGCCAGAAGCTTCCACCCCGGACTTCCCGATGGCAATCAGCCCCAGCATTTT.